The subject of this entry is one T cell receptor (beta chain). One junction end disagrees with the germline gene, perhaps due to a read error. Original analysis: By means of reference gene primer amplification, nucleated cell counts were estimated. The method was immunoSEQ multiplex PCR; TCRdb's version includes in-frame clones alone and lacks a portion of them. V and J calls and clone size follow that table, whereas D and trimming were derived from the DNA. The data hold 60,000 to 85,000 clones, with 80% observed a single time. CDR1 is SGHNT and CDR2 is YENEEA in the germline V gene. There are 12 residues in the CDR3. These data come from a study of blood T cell repertoires in COVID-19.

This chain joins TRBV11-3 and TRBJ1-1; 9 positions match TRBD1. This clonotype originated in a human donor in a cohort sampled during active COVID-19. Material: peripheral blood. CDR3 DNA: TGTGCCAGCAGCTTAGGAACCGGGACAGGGATCTTT. It translates to CASSLGTGTGIF.